This T cell receptor beta chain was retrieved from a study of metastatic and nonmetastatic thyroid tumors. General study findings and limits: Reportedly, malignant thyroid tumors had significantly higher TCR beta diversity than benign nodules, in blood and tumor.

This clone was recorded at least ten times. Its antigen is as yet unknown. Every patient underwent thyroid surgery untreated. V dropped 0 bases and J dropped 5 bases, with 7 bases sitting between them. The CDR3 runs to 13 residues. Germline values: CDR1 MNHNY, CDR2 SVGAGI (reference sequence). Source study methods: The study built a papillary thyroid cancer distant-metastasis classifier from CDR3 differences across clinicopathological groups. TCRdb re-called the PCR reads via MiXCR. TCRdb's processing, not the study's, gives the V and J calls here. This table holds tens of thousands of clones, about 17% found once.

This sequence was found in a male donor with papillary thyroid cancer or a benign thyroid nodule (not recorded which). Some clones in this sample may be carry-over from other donors' samples. The gene calls are TRBV6-6 and TRBJ1-1; the D is unclear. The sequenced material came from blood. The CDR3 sequence: CASSYSGWTEAFF. CDR3 nucleotides: TGTGCCAGCAGTTACTCGGGGTGGACTGAAGCTTTCTTT.